This TCR beta chain was found in a study of T cell repertoires in cytomegalovirus infection. The overall study: From public TCR beta signatures came an indication of both CMV infection and matching HLA type. Points from the study as a whole: There were HLA-C-restricted CMV-specific TCR beta clonotypes dominating the ex vivo response. CMV carriers with the relevant HLA were identified by cumulative public TCR beta family frequency.

As regards this clonotype: The target antigen is unknown.

TCRdb used MiXCR to reprocess the reads, holding one entry per CDR3 protein. Counted here are 200,000 to 300,000 distinct CDR3 sequences, over 9% occurring once; the ten biggest clones make up under 2%. Germline CDR1 MDHEN, CDR2 SYDVKM. This CDR3 region has 14 residues. The V segment lost 6 bases and the J segment 5 bases; nucleotides outside the gene matches: 5. The sample consisted of PBMCs. The receptor comes from a human donor in good health (CMV status not recorded). Some clones in this sample may be carry-over from other donors' samples. The V and J genes are TRBV28 and TRBJ2-3, with 10 bases that match TRBD2. CDR3 in amino acids: CASRSSGRVDTQYF. DNA for the CDR3: TGTGCCAGCAGATCTAGCGGGAGAGTAGATACGCAGTATTTT.